This passage covers 5 T cell receptor beta chains from one sample sequenced in a study of cytomegalovirus exposure and HLA in healthy donors. The PCR had 60 Vbeta and 13 Jbeta primers. Assay: immunoSEQ multiplex PCR; the TCRdb copy retains only in-frame clones and omits some. This table has approximately 150,000 clones, roughly 85% appearing once. Sequenced: PBMCs. The receptor source for this set is a woman in her 30s in good health and CMV-seronegative.

The rearrangement uses TRBV6-4 and TRBJ2-7; a possible D gene is TRBD1 (5 bases). The CDR3 is 17 residues long. The V and J ends lost 11 bases and 6 bases respectively, with 32 bases between them. Germline values: CDR1 MRHNA, CDR2 SNTAGT. The CDR3 spells CAGRWVSDSLRVSEQYF. DNA for the CDR3: TGTGCCGGGCGGTGGGTGTCCGACAGCCTCCGGGTTAGCGAGCAGTACTTC.

The chain is built from TRBV9 and TRBJ1-2, with 12 bases that match TRBD1. Germline-derived CDR1 and CDR2 are SGDLS and YYNGEE. The V and J ends lost 6 bases and 8 bases, in that order; junction bases with no gene match: 17. The CDR3 is 17 residues long. For the CDR3, the DNA is TGTGCCAGCACCCAAGCAGGGACAGGGGGCGAATTGGGCGGCTACACCTTC. Translation: CASTQAGTGGELGGYTF.

This rearrangement joins TRBV27 to TRBJ2-6; D gene unclear. The CDR3 totals 12 residues. V was trimmed by 2 bases and J by 15 bases, leaving 11 bases between them. Per the germline V gene, CDR1 is MNHEY and CDR2 is SMNVEV (reference sequence). Here the CDR3 DNA reads TGTGCCAGCAGTTTAGAAGGCGAGGCCCTGACTTTC. Its translation is CASSLEGEALTF.

The V call is TRBV18, the J call TRBJ2-1, with 7 bases that match TRBD1. V lost 4 bases, J lost 8 bases, and 8 bases stayed unmatched. Germline CDR1 KGHSH, CDR2 LQKENI. The CDR3 extends over 14 amino acids. CDR3 protein: CASSLRQGSDEQFF. CDR3 DNA sequence: TGTGCCAGCTCACTAAGACAGGGTAGCGATGAGCAGTTCTTC.

This clone was detected only a few times. This sequence joins TRBV5-1 and TRBJ2-7; TRBD2 agrees at 10 bases. CDR1 and CDR2 from the germline V gene are SGHRS and YFSETQ. The V and J ends lost 3 bases and 4 bases, in that order; junction bases with no gene match: 10. The CDR3 runs to 16 residues. The CDR3 here is CASSSQREGRGYEQYF. CDR3 nucleotides: TGCGCCAGCAGCTCGCAGCGGGAGGGCCGTGGGTACGAGCAGTACTTC.